This is a list of T cell receptor beta chains from one sample in a study of T-cell reconstitution after alpha-beta-depleted transplantation in children. MiXCR was run by TCRdb on the PCR reads, yielding one entry per CDR3 protein. The sample lists approximately 6,200 distinct CDR3 sequences, roughly 14% occurring once. Sequenced here: PBMCs, sampled before TCRalphabeta/CD19-depleted stem cell transplant. Receptor source: a boy aged 5 to 17 with acute lymphoblastic leukemia, due to receive a stem cell transplant. CDR3s include the opening cysteine and the closing phenylalanine or tryptophan. The D gene is left open where the match is weak. Rows may omit the clone size; those that give it use once, few, many or a size class.

NA	TRBV12-3/TRBV12-4	medium-sized	TRBJ2-1	TGTGCCAGCAGTTTAGGGAACTACAATGAGCAGTTCTTC	CASSLGNYNEQFF
TRBD1	TRBV4-1	medium-sized	TRBJ1-2	TGCGCCAGCAGCCAAGGGCTTTTGAGGGGGCGAGACTATGGCTACACCTTC	CASSQGLLRGRDYGYTF
NA	TRBV6-5	medium-sized	TRBJ2-1	TGTGCCAGCAGTCCATTCACTCGTTACAATGAGCAGTTCTTC	CASSPFTRYNEQFF
TRBD1	TRBV5-6	medium-sized	TRBJ2-7	TGTGCCAGCAGCTTAAGGGACAGCGCCTACGAGCAGTACTTC	CASSLRDSAYEQYF
TRBD2	TRBV11-1	NA	TRBJ2-1	TGTGCCAGTGTGGGCGGGAGGGCCTGGGATGAGCAGTTCTTC	CASVGGRAWDEQFF
NA	TRBV3-1	medium-sized	TRBJ2-7	TGTGCCAGCAGCCAAGGGTCCGGGGGAGGCTACGAGCAGTACTTC	CASSQGSGGGYEQYF
NA	TRBV29-1	large	TRBJ2-5	TGCAGCGTTTACCCGGACGGTTCCTGGGAGACCCAGTACTTC	CSVYPDGSWETQYF
NA	TRBV5-3	few	TRBJ2-6	TGTGCCAGGAGCCCCGGGCTCCGGAGCTCTGGGGCCAACGTCCTGACTTTC	CARSPGLRSSGANVLTF
TRBD1	TRBV13	medium-sized	TRBJ2-2	TGTGCCAGCAGCCGGGGACAGGGGAGCACCGGGGAGCTGTTTTTT	CASSRGQGSTGELFF
TRBD1	TRBV7-8	medium-sized	TRBJ2-7	TGTGCCAGCAGCTTATTCGGGGACAGGGAGGGACACGAGCAGTACTTC	CASSLFGDREGHEQYF
TRBD2	TRBV5-3	many	TRBJ2-7	TGTGCCAGAAGCTTGGAAAAGAAGAGGACTAGCGGGGCTAATCACTACGAGCAGTACTTC	CARSLEKKRTSGANHYEQYF
NA	TRBV4-1	medium-sized	TRBJ2-7	TGCGCCAGCAGCCAAGGAATCGGGCAGCAAGGCGAGCAGTACTTC	CASSQGIGQQGEQYF
NA	TRBV20-1	medium-sized	TRBJ2-3	TGCAGTGCTAGAGCTGCCCGTCGGGGCGGACACACAGATACGCAGTATTTT	CSARAARRGGHTDTQYF
TRBD2	TRBV12-3/TRBV12-4	medium-sized	TRBJ2-1	TGTGCCAGCAACTTAAGAGGAGCGGGAGGGCGGTACAATGAGCAGTTCTTC	CASNLRGAGGRYNEQFF
NA	TRBV27	medium-sized	TRBJ2-7	TGTGCCAGCAGTTTAAATAGGGCAATGTACAACGAGCAGTACTTC	CASSLNRAMYNEQYF
NA	TRBV6-5	few	TRBJ2-3	TGTGCCAGCAGTTACGAACGCCCCACAGATACGCAGTATTTT	CASSYERPTDTQYF
TRBD2	TRBV5-6	medium-sized	TRBJ2-1	TGTGCCAGCAGCCCCCTAGCGGGAGGGTCCTCCTACAATGAGCAGTTCTTC	CASSPLAGGSSYNEQFF
TRBD2	TRBV20-1	NA	TRBJ2-1	TGCAGTGCCGGACTAGCGGGGGCGATGGAGAATGGGCAGTTCTTC	CSAGLAGAMENGQFF
NA	TRBV2	NA	TRBJ1-1	TGTGCCAGCAGTGCGGCCAGCCGGAATTCCGAAGCTTTCTTT	CASSAASRNSEAFF
TRBD1	TRBV28	medium-sized	TRBJ2-7	TGTGCCAGCAGTTTGGACAGGATCGAGCAGTACTTC	CASSLDRIEQYF
NA	TRBV11-2	medium-sized	TRBJ2-4	TGTGCCAGCAGCCCCAGTAATTGGGGCAACATTCAGTACTTC	CASSPSNWGNIQYF
NA	TRBV5-1	medium-sized	TRBJ1-6	TGCGCCAGCAGCTTGGATGGGGGCGAGGATTCACCCCTCCACTTT	CASSLDGGEDSPLHF
NA	TRBV19	many	TRBJ2-6	TGTGCCAGTAGTACCGAACGGGCTGGGGCCAACGTCCTGACTTTC	CASSTERAGANVLTF
NA	TRBV30	many	TRBJ2-7	TGTGCCTGGAGCGTACCTGACTACGAGCAGTACTTC	CAWSVPDYEQYF
TRBD1	TRBV12-3/TRBV12-4	medium-sized	TRBJ2-5	TGTGCCAGCAGTCACCGGGACAGGGAACAAGAGACCCAGTACTTC	CASSHRDREQETQYF
NA	TRBV9	medium-sized	TRBJ2-3	TGTGCCAGCAGCGTAGCGGCTTCAGGTTTCCCAGATACGCAGTATTTT	CASSVAASGFPDTQYF
TRBD2	TRBV20-1	NA	TRBJ2-1	TGCAGTACTACGGGGATTAGCGGGAGCAAATTGAATGAGCAGTTCTTC	CSTTGISGSKLNEQFF
TRBD2	TRBV20-1	medium-sized	TRBJ2-4	TGCAGTGCTAGTCCCGGGTTTGGCGGGGGAGCCAAAAACATTCAGTACTTC	CSASPGFGGGAKNIQYF
TRBD2	TRBV6-5	medium-sized	TRBJ2-2	TGTGCCAGCAGCGGGACTAGCGGGTTCGGGGAGCTGTTTTTT	CASSGTSGFGELFF
NA	TRBV4-2	many	TRBJ2-7	TGTGCCAGCAGCCAAATCCGGTCCAGTACCTACGAGCAGTACTTC	CASSQIRSSTYEQYF
TRBD2	TRBV27	medium-sized	TRBJ2-7	TGTGCCAGCACTATTAGCGGGGGTCTCTCCTACGAGCAGTACTTC	CASTISGGLSYEQYF
NA	TRBV5-6	many	TRBJ1-2	TGTGCCAGCAGCGGGGTGGGACAACCTTCGGGTTTAAGGGGCTACACCTTC	CASSGVGQPSGLRGYTF
NA	TRBV29-1	NA	TRBJ2-1	TGCAGCGTTCATGACCTCGGGGGCTCCTACAATGAGCAGTTCTTC	CSVHDLGGSYNEQFF
NA	TRBV7-2	many	TRBJ1-2	TGTGCCAGCAGCTTAAAAGGCTTTAACTATGGCTACACCTTC	CASSLKGFNYGYTF
TRBD2	TRBV7-2	many	TRBJ2-7	TGTGCCAGCAGTTCCCCAGCGGGGGGCGCTGACTACGAGCAGTACTTC	CASSSPAGGADYEQYF
TRBD2	TRBV20-1	medium-sized	TRBJ2-4	TGCAGTGCGCCCCCTAGCGGAGAAGCCAAAAACATTCAGTACTTC	CSAPPSGEAKNIQYF
TRBD1	TRBV6-5	medium-sized	TRBJ2-7	TGTGCCAGCAGTTACCGACAGGGGTTCTACGAGCAGTACTTC	CASSYRQGFYEQYF
TRBD1	TRBV13	medium-sized	TRBJ2-5	TGTGCCAGCAGCGGGCAGGGGGCCGGGATTGTAGAGACCCAGTACTTC	CASSGQGAGIVETQYF
NA	TRBV28	medium-sized	TRBJ2-7	TGTGCCAGCAGTGGACTACTCGCCTACGAGCAGTACTTC	CASSGLLAYEQYF
NA	TRBV28	medium-sized	TRBJ2-7	TGTGCCAGCAGTCGAACCCACAGGATACTCTACGAGCAGTACTTC	CASSRTHRILYEQYF